This T cell receptor beta chain was identified during a study of immune evolution from preneoplasia to lung adenocarcinoma. On the study more broadly: HLA loss of heterozygosity: about 7% AIS, roughly 15% MIA, around 33% ADC, none AAH. Points from the study as a whole: From normal lung to invasive adenocarcinoma, top clone frequencies appeared to decrease.

Patient tissue came from resections in Japan or China, 2014–2017. Some clones are missing from TCRdb's copy, which holds only in-frame ones; the method was immunoSEQ multiplex PCR. The data contain over 2,500 clones, about 88% of them singletons. Germline CDR1 is SGHTS and CDR2 is YDEGEE. This CDR3 has 14 residues. Trimming stripped 1 base from V and 5 bases from J, with 13 bases between. For this clone: What it recognizes is unknown.

The sequencing sample was made of FFPE invasive lung adenocarcinoma tissue. The receptor was isolated from an older person with invasive lung adenocarcinoma. The chain employs TRBV5-8 and TRBJ2-7; D call uncertain. The CDR3, as DNA: TGTGCCAGCAGCTTGCCCTCTATGTGGGACGAGCAGTACTTC. Protein: CASSLPSMWDEQYF.